The rows below give T cell receptor beta chains drawn from one sample of a study of shared clonotypes between healthy human individuals. TCRdb's table, derived via immunoSEQ multiplex PCR, lists solely in-frame clones and lacks some. This sample has about 2.1 million clones, with 85% to 95% found just once. The sample taken for sequencing was naive CD8+ T cells from PBMCs. The receptor set was obtained from a man younger than 35 in good health. Some clones in this sample may be carry-over from other donors' samples. CDR3s include the opening cysteine and the closing phenylalanine or tryptophan. D genes are given only for firm matches. The size of a clone is reported for some rows only, either as once, few or many, or as a class for expanded clones.

length,J,size,V,D,CDR3,DNA
16,TRBJ1-5,-,TRBV9,TRBD1,CASPLGPQGPPQPQHF,TGTGCCAGCCCCCTCGGCCCACAGGGGCCACCTCAGCCCCAGCATTTT
12,TRBJ1-1,-,TRBV25-1,-,CASSEGGTEAFF,TGTGCCAGCAGTGAGGGTGGCACTGAAGCTTTCTTT
16,TRBJ2-7,-,TRBV6-5,TRBD1,CASSYSTWDRADEQYF,TGTGCCAGCAGTTACTCGACATGGGACAGGGCCGACGAGCAGTACTTC
14,TRBJ2-7,-,TRBV4-1,-,CASSVDRDSYEQYF,TGCGCCAGCAGCGTCGACAGAGACTCCTACGAGCAGTACTTC
17,TRBJ2-1,-,TRBV4-2,TRBD2,CASSHPSGRPNYNEQFF,TGTGCCAGCAGCCACCCCAGCGGGAGGCCAAACTACAATGAGCAGTTCTTC
14,TRBJ1-1,-,TRBV4-2,-,CASSQVKGGTEAFF,TGTGCCAGCAGCCAAGTAAAGGGAGGCACTGAAGCTTTCTTT
14,TRBJ1-2,-,TRBV6-1,-,CASSELRTNYGYTF,TGTGCCAGCAGTGAGTTACGGACTAACTATGGCTACACCTTC
15,TRBJ2-1,-,TRBV11-2,-,CASSLGPRQINEQFF,TGTGCCAGCAGCTTGGGCCCCCGACAGATCAATGAGCAGTTCTTC
13,TRBJ1-2,-,TRBV9,-,CASSGDRYYGYTF,TGTGCCAGCAGCGGCGACAGATACTATGGCTACACCTTC
12,TRBJ1-2,-,TRBV5-4,-,CASSLAWDVYTF,TGTGCCAGCAGCTTGGCCTGGGACGTTTACACCTTC
15,TRBJ1-3,once,TRBV19,-,CASSIGQFSGNTIYF,TGTGCCAGTAGTATAGGGCAGTTCTCTGGAAACACCATATATTTT
15,TRBJ2-1,-,TRBV19,-,CASLPSLSSLVGQFF,TGTGCCAGTCTCCCAAGCCTGTCCTCGTTGGTCGGGCAGTTCTTC
16,TRBJ2-1,-,TRBV4-3,TRBD1,CASSQSKGAFVNEQFF,TGCGCCAGCAGCCAATCTAAGGGGGCTTTCGTCAATGAGCAGTTCTTC
15,TRBJ2-2,-,TRBV11-2,-,CASSLVGHPAGELFF,TGTGCCAGCAGCTTAGTTGGACACCCCGCCGGGGAGCTGTTTTTT
16,TRBJ1-3,-,TRBV7-9,-,CASSLSAGAFGNTIYF,TGTGCCAGCAGCTTAAGTGCGGGGGCATTTGGAAACACCATATATTTT
12,TRBJ2-7,-,TRBV6-6,TRBD1,CASSSGQGEQYF,TGTGCCAGCAGTAGCGGACAGGGAGAGCAGTACTTC
18,TRBJ2-1,-,TRBV13,-,CASSPGALRVAAYNEQFF,TGTGCCAGCAGCCCAGGGGCCCTTCGAGTAGCGGCTTACAATGAGCAGTTCTTC
15,TRBJ1-5,few,TRBV2,-,CASSEVGVSNQPQHF,TGTGCCAGCAGTGAGGTGGGGGTCAGCAATCAGCCCCAGCATTTT
17,TRBJ1-1,-,TRBV28,-,CASSLRAGGPANTEAFF,TGTGCCAGCAGTTTAAGGGCTGGAGGGCCGGCGAACACTGAAGCTTTCTTT
16,TRBJ2-4,-,TRBV2,-,CASTETRSLAKNIQYF,TGTGCCAGCACCGAGACCCGGTCCCTAGCCAAAAACATTCAGTACTTC
13,TRBJ2-7,-,TRBV7-9,TRBD1,CASSPGGRYEQYF,TGTGCCAGCAGCCCAGGGGGTAGGTACGAGCAGTACTTC
15,TRBJ2-1,-,TRBV27,TRBD2,CASSPGTSGVNEQFF,TGTGCCAGCAGTCCCGGGACTAGCGGGGTGAATGAGCAGTTCTTC
14,TRBJ2-7,-,TRBV19,-,CASSITAGSYEQYF,TGTGCCAGTAGTATCACGGCAGGATCCTACGAGCAGTACTTC
12,TRBJ2-1,-,TRBV7-9,-,CASSLLQTGQFF,TGTGCCAGCAGCTTACTTCAGACGGGGCAGTTCTTC
16,TRBJ2-7,once,TRBV5-1,-,CASSLDSRGPSYEQYF,TGCGCCAGCAGCTTGGACTCGCGGGGTCCTTCCTACGAGCAGTACTTC
14,TRBJ1-5,-,TRBV4-3,-,CASSQDREGQPQHF,TGCGCCAGCAGCCAAGACAGGGAGGGACAGCCCCAGCATTTT
15,TRBJ1-1,-,TRBV5-1,TRBD1,CASSPGGGGYTEAFF,TGCGCCAGCAGCCCGGGAGGGGGCGGTTACACTGAAGCTTTCTTT
15,TRBJ1-4,-,TRBV28,-,CASSLRVSSVEKLFF,TGTGCCAGCAGTTTGAGGGTCTCCTCGGTTGAAAAACTGTTTTTT
13,TRBJ1-1,-,TRBV27,-,CASSLSGGTEAFF,TGTGCCAGCAGTTTATCAGGAGGGACTGAAGCTTTCTTT
17,TRBJ2-5,-,TRBV9,-,CASSAIGQYAFGETQYF,TGTGCCAGCAGCGCCATCGGACAGTACGCCTTCGGAGAGACCCAGTACTTC